This is a list of T cell receptor beta chains from one sample in a study of blood T cell repertoires in COVID-19. Assay used: immunoSEQ multiplex PCR; TCRdb lists only in-frame clones, some missing. The sample lists about 140,000 clones, around 80% occurring once. Sequenced: peripheral blood. The origin of the receptors is a woman aged 55-69 years with acute or convalescent COVID-19. Each CDR3 is given with its conserved first and last residue. D genes are given only for firm matches. The size field is filled for only some rows; it gives once, few, many or a size class.

J gene,D gene,clone size,V gene,CDR3 DNA,CDR3 protein
TRBJ1-1,-,-,TRBV7-9,TGTGCCAGCAGCTTAGACAGGGTGAGAGCTTTCTTT,CASSLDRVRAFF
TRBJ1-2,-,many,TRBV6-5,TGTGCCAGCAGTTACGAGGGGGAGGGCTACACCTTC,CASSYEGEGYTF
TRBJ2-7,-,-,TRBV6-1,TGTGCCAGCAGTGAAGGGAGCTACGAGCAGTACTTC,CASSEGSYEQYF
TRBJ2-2,TRBD2,-,TRBV30,TGTGCCTGGAGACTTGCGGGAGGTAGCACCGGGGAGCTGTTTTTT,CAWRLAGGSTGELFF
TRBJ2-4,TRBD2,-,TRBV15,TGTGCCACCAGCAGAGATGCGGGAGGGTTGAACATTCAGTACTTC,CATSRDAGGLNIQYF
TRBJ1-2,-,once,TRBV19,TGTGCCAGTAGCCCCGCGAACTATGGCTACACCTTC,CASSPANYGYTF
TRBJ1-4,-,-,TRBV9,TGTGCCAGCAGCGTAGGGGAGGTAACTAATGAAAAACTGTTTTTT,CASSVGEVTNEKLFF
TRBJ2-1,TRBD2,-,TRBV7-9,TGTGCCAGCAGCCTACTTGAACTAGCGGCCTCCTACAATGAGCAGTTCTTC,CASSLLELAASYNEQFF
TRBJ1-5,-,-,TRBV19,TGTGCCAGTAGCGACAGTAAGCCCCAGCATTTT,CASSDSKPQHF
TRBJ1-6,-,-,TRBV6-5,TGTGCCAGCAATGTGGATCAGGGGCTACCCCTCCACTTT,CASNVDQGLPLHF
TRBJ1-4,-,-,TRBV18,TGTGCCAGCTCTTCGGGTGAAAAACTGTTTTTT,CASSSGEKLFF
TRBJ2-7,TRBD1,few,TRBV7-9,TGTGCCAGCAGGCAGGGACAGGGAAGGGAGCAGTACTTC,CASRQGQGREQYF
TRBJ2-2,-,-,TRBV3-1/TRBV3-2,TGTGCCAGCAGCCGGGCCTTTAACACCGGGGAGCTGTTTTTT,CASSRAFNTGELFF
TRBJ2-2,-,-,TRBV28,TGTGCCAGCAGGATCGGAGTCTCTAACACCGGGGAGCTGTTTTTT,CASRIGVSNTGELFF
TRBJ1-1,-,-,TRBV6-6,TGTGCCAGCTGGGCCTTCGAAGCTTTCTTT,CASWAFEAFF
TRBJ2-7,TRBD2,-,TRBV28,TGTGCCAGCTTACGGGAGGGCCACTACGAGCAGTACTTC,CASLREGHYEQYF
TRBJ2-1,-,-,TRBV5-1,TGCGCCAGCAGCCCAGGAACTTTTGAGCAGTTCTTC,CASSPGTFEQFF
TRBJ1-1,-,-,TRBV14,TGTGCCAGCAGCCGAGAAAGACTTGGCGAAGCTTTCTTT,CASSRERLGEAFF
TRBJ1-3,-,-,TRBV10-3,TGTGCCATCAGTGAGTCCAGGGTAAACACCATATATTTT,CAISESRVNTIYF
TRBJ2-7,TRBD2,-,TRBV6-1,TGTGCCAGCAGTGAATCCGGGAGGACCTACGAGCAGTACTTC,CASSESGRTYEQYF
TRBJ2-7,-,few,TRBV5-4,TGTGCCAGCAGCTTGTCCGGGAATTACGAGCAGTACTTC,CASSLSGNYEQYF
TRBJ2-7,-,few,TRBV28,TGTGCCAGCAGTTTCCCTTTAGCCGCCGAGCAGTACTTC,CASSFPLAAEQYF
TRBJ2-1,TRBD2,-,TRBV11-2,TGTGCCAGCAGCTCCGGGACTAGTAATTACAATGAGCAGTTCTTC,CASSSGTSNYNEQFF
TRBJ2-7,TRBD2,-,TRBV5-1,TGCGCCAGCAGCTTGCCTAGCGGGAGGGCCTACGAGCAGTACTTC,CASSLPSGRAYEQYF
TRBJ2-3,TRBD1,-,TRBV5-1,TGCGCCAGCAGCTTGGAACTTAGGGGGCTCCGGGCAGATACGCAGTATTTT,CASSLELRGLRADTQYF
TRBJ2-3,-,-,TRBV18,TGTGCCAGCTCACCGGGGGGACCGGGTCTTAGCACAGATACGCAGTATTTT,CASSPGGPGLSTDTQYF
TRBJ2-7,-,-,TRBV14,TGTGCCAGCAGCCCAAGGCCGGGGAACGAGCAGTACTTC,CASSPRPGNEQYF
TRBJ2-4,-,-,TRBV21-1,TGTGCCAGCATTACTTACACCACTCGGACAGGTTGGGGCCTTGCCAAAAACATTCAGTACTTC,CASITYTTRTGWGLAKNIQYF
TRBJ2-1,-,-,TRBV7-9,TGTGCCAGCAGCCACCTGATAGCTGGAACAAATGAGCAGTTCTTC,CASSHLIAGTNEQFF
TRBJ2-7,-,-,TRBV28,TGTGCCAGCAGTTCCCGTCGCGGAGGGTCGAGATACGAGCAGTACTTC,CASSSRRGGSRYEQYF
TRBJ2-7,TRBD2,-,TRBV25-1,TGTGCCAGCGCTTTTAGCGGGAGCCCCTACGAGCAGTACTTC,CASAFSGSPYEQYF
TRBJ2-5,-,few,TRBV5-6,TGTGCCAGCAGCTTGGACAGGGCCATGACCCAGTACTTC,CASSLDRAMTQYF
TRBJ1-1,-,few,TRBV14,TGTGCCAGCAGACCGGGAGCCAGGTTGTTGAACACTGAAGCTTTCTTT,CASRPGARLLNTEAFF
TRBJ2-1,-,-,TRBV28,TGTGCCAGCAGTTTCTCGACTAACTACAATGAGCAGTTCTTC,CASSFSTNYNEQFF
TRBJ1-4,-,-,TRBV14,TGTGCCAGCAGCCAAGCGGGGGTCGTGTTCGACAAACTGTTTTTT,CASSQAGVVFDKLFF
TRBJ2-1,-,-,TRBV5-1,TGCGCCAGCAGCTCGAGTTTTAATGAGCAGTTCTTC,CASSSSFNEQFF
TRBJ2-1,TRBD2,-,TRBV27,TGTGCCAGCCCAGGACTAGCGGGCTTCAATGAGCAGTTCTTC,CASPGLAGFNEQFF
TRBJ1-6,-,-,TRBV6-5,TGTGCCAGCAGCGACCGCGGGCTTCGGCACCTCCACTTT,CASSDRGLRHLHF
TRBJ2-1,-,-,TRBV27,TGTGCCAGCAGTTTATCTGCAGCGGGTGGCTCCTACAATGAGCAGTTCTTC,CASSLSAAGGSYNEQFF
TRBJ1-6,-,-,TRBV9,TGTGCCAGCAGCGCACGGGGCGGGACTAATTCACCCCTCCACTTT,CASSARGGTNSPLHF
TRBJ2-3,TRBD2,-,TRBV6-1,TGTGCCAGCAGTGAAAACGTAGCGGGAGGATCAGATACGCAGTATTTT,CASSENVAGGSDTQYF
TRBJ2-6,-,-,TRBV11-2,TGTGCCAGCAGCTTAGACCCGGGGGCCAACGTCCTGACTTTC,CASSLDPGANVLTF
TRBJ2-7,-,-,TRBV27,TGTGCCAGCAGTAAGCAGGGTAGGCACGAGCAGTACTTC,CASSKQGRHEQYF
TRBJ2-3,-,-,TRBV30,TGTGCCTGGAGTGTACCGGGGTTCTCAGATACGCAGTATTTT,CAWSVPGFSDTQYF
TRBJ2-2,TRBD2,-,TRBV9,TGTGCCAGCAGCGTAGTAGCGGGAGGCACCGGGGAGCTGTTTTTT,CASSVVAGGTGELFF
TRBJ2-1,TRBD2,-,TRBV5-1,TGCGCCAGCAGCCACGGACTAGCGGGAGGGCGTGAGCAGTTCTTC,CASSHGLAGGREQFF
TRBJ2-1,-,-,TRBV28,TGTGCCAGCAGTTTAGTGGGGCCCTACTACAATGAGCAGTTCTTC,CASSLVGPYYNEQFF
TRBJ1-6,TRBD1,-,TRBV30,TGTGCCTGGAGTCTATCCCCCCCAGGGACAGATAATTCACCCCTCCACTTT,CAWSLSPPGTDNSPLHF
TRBJ1-1,-,-,TRBV7-9,TGTGCCAGCAGCTTAGGTGGAGCTGAAGCTTTCTTT,CASSLGGAEAFF
TRBJ2-7,-,once,TRBV6-6,TGTGCCAGTGGGGAGGGGGGGGCCTACGAGCAGTACTTC,CASGEGGAYEQYF
TRBJ2-5,-,-,TRBV28,TGTGCCAGCAGTTTATTTCAACAGCCGCAAGAGACCCAGTACTTC,CASSLFQQPQETQYF
TRBJ1-5,TRBD1,-,TRBV30,TGTGCCTGGAGTGACAAGGGACAGAGCAATCAGCCCCAGCATTTT,CAWSDKGQSNQPQHF
TRBJ2-5,TRBD2,-,TRBV6-5,TGTGCCACCCTTCCGGGGGGAGGAGAGACCCAGTACTTC,CATLPGGGETQYF
TRBJ2-5,-,-,TRBV6-5,TGTGCCAGCTGCGATAGTCCAAGCGCTCGAGAGACCCAGTACTTC,CASCDSPSARETQYF
TRBJ1-1,TRBD1,-,TRBV15,TGTGCCACCTCACCGTCACCGGGACAGGGTTATCGTCGGGACACTGAAGCTTTCTTT,CATSPSPGQGYRRDTEAFF
TRBJ1-1,-,-,TRBV7-3,TGTGCCAGCAGCAAAGGGGGGGTTAATACTGAAGCTTTCTTT,CASSKGGVNTEAFF
TRBJ2-7,-,-,TRBV11-1,TGTGCCTCAAGCCGTGACAGCGATTTTGACGAGCAGTACTTC,CASSRDSDFDEQYF
TRBJ2-1,-,-,TRBV7-3,TGTGCCAGCAGCTTATTTGGCCAGTACAATGAGCAGTTCTTC,CASSLFGQYNEQFF
TRBJ1-2,-,-,TRBV9,TGTGCCAGCAGCGTAGGAGGTCGACTGGATCATGGCTACACCTTC,CASSVGGRLDHGYTF
TRBJ2-7,-,-,TRBV29-1,TGCAGCGTTGAAGTCCCCGGCTACGAGCAGTACTTC,CSVEVPGYEQYF